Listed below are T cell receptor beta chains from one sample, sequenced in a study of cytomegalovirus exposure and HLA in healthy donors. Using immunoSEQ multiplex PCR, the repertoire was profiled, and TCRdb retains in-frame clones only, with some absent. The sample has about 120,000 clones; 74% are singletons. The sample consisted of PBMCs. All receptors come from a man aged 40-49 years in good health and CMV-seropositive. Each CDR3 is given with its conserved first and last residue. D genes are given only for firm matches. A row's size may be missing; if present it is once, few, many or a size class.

cdr3_nt: TGTGCCAGCAGTCCTGGCACACAGGGAAAACTGTTTTTT
cdr3_aa: CASSPGTQGKLFF
cdr3_length: 13
d_call: -
j_call: TRBJ1-4
clone_size: -
v_call: TRBV2

cdr3_nt: TGCAGCGTTGAACCCCCCGACACCTTC
cdr3_aa: CSVEPPDTF
cdr3_length: 9
d_call: -
j_call: TRBJ1-2
clone_size: -
v_call: TRBV29-1

cdr3_nt: TGTGCCAGCAGTTCTGTCAGACTAGCCTATGAGCAGTTCTTC
cdr3_aa: CASSSVRLAYEQFF
cdr3_length: 14
d_call: TRBD2
j_call: TRBJ2-1
clone_size: -
v_call: TRBV27

cdr3_nt: TGTGCCAGCAGCCCAGGCCAGGTAGAGACCCAGTACTTC
cdr3_aa: CASSPGQVETQYF
cdr3_length: 13
d_call: -
j_call: TRBJ2-5
clone_size: -
v_call: TRBV7-9

cdr3_nt: TGTGCCAGCAGCTTAGCGGCGGGTGGGACAGATACGCAGTATTTT
cdr3_aa: CASSLAAGGTDTQYF
cdr3_length: 15
d_call: -
j_call: TRBJ2-3
clone_size: -
v_call: TRBV7-9

cdr3_nt: TGTGCCAGCAGCTTAGCCACGGAGGGTGTGCGAGGAAGGTCCTACAATGAGCAGTTCTTC
cdr3_aa: CASSLATEGVRGRSYNEQFF
cdr3_length: 20
d_call: -
j_call: TRBJ2-1
clone_size: -
v_call: TRBV7-2

cdr3_nt: TGTGCCAGCAGCTTAGCAGGGTACGAGCAGTACTTC
cdr3_aa: CASSLAGYEQYF
cdr3_length: 12
d_call: -
j_call: TRBJ2-7
clone_size: few
v_call: TRBV11-2

cdr3_nt: TGTGCCAGCAGCTTAGCGGAGCGGGGGGCCAGGGAGACCCAGTACTTC
cdr3_aa: CASSLAERGARETQYF
cdr3_length: 16
d_call: TRBD2
j_call: TRBJ2-5
clone_size: -
v_call: TRBV7-9

cdr3_nt: TGTGCCAGCAGTTTGGGGACAGGGGGCAATCAGCCCCAGCATTTT
cdr3_aa: CASSLGTGGNQPQHF
cdr3_length: 15
d_call: TRBD1
j_call: TRBJ1-5
clone_size: few
v_call: TRBV28

cdr3_nt: TGTGCCATCAGTGACCCGACTAGCGGGAGTTGGGAGACCCAGTACTTC
cdr3_aa: CAISDPTSGSWETQYF
cdr3_length: 16
d_call: TRBD2
j_call: TRBJ2-5
clone_size: -
v_call: TRBV10-3

cdr3_nt: TGCGCCAGCAGCTTGCTTGCGGGCAGAGCGGACACCATATATTTT
cdr3_aa: CASSLLAGRADTIYF
cdr3_length: 15
d_call: -
j_call: TRBJ1-3
clone_size: few
v_call: TRBV5-1

cdr3_nt: TGTGCCAGCAGCTTCCTTGGGAGGGGGACCGGGGAGCTGTTTTTT
cdr3_aa: CASSFLGRGTGELFF
cdr3_length: 15
d_call: -
j_call: TRBJ2-2
clone_size: -
v_call: TRBV7-3

cdr3_nt: TGTGCCAGCAGATGGGACAGGGACGGCTACGAGCAGTACTTC
cdr3_aa: CASRWDRDGYEQYF
cdr3_length: 14
d_call: TRBD1
j_call: TRBJ2-7
clone_size: -
v_call: TRBV27

cdr3_nt: TGTGCCAGCAGTTACCTCCGGGACAGGGTGGGGAATGAGCAGTTCTTC
cdr3_aa: CASSYLRDRVGNEQFF
cdr3_length: 16
d_call: TRBD1
j_call: TRBJ2-1
clone_size: once
v_call: TRBV6-5

cdr3_nt: TGTGCCAGCAGCTTTACTAGCGGGAGGGAGTTAAATGAGCAGTTCTTC
cdr3_aa: CASSFTSGRELNEQFF
cdr3_length: 16
d_call: TRBD2
j_call: TRBJ2-1
clone_size: -
v_call: TRBV5-6

cdr3_nt: TGCGCCAGCAGCCAAGCGACAGGGAGAGCTAACTATGGCTACACCTTC
cdr3_aa: CASSQATGRANYGYTF
cdr3_length: 16
d_call: TRBD1
j_call: TRBJ1-2
clone_size: -
v_call: TRBV4-1

cdr3_nt: TGTGCTAGTGGTACCCAAAGGAAGGGGATTGGCGACTATGGCTACACCTTC
cdr3_aa: CASGTQRKGIGDYGYTF
cdr3_length: 17
d_call: -
j_call: TRBJ1-2
clone_size: -
v_call: TRBV12-5

cdr3_nt: TGTGCCAGCAGCGTAGAAAGCGGGAGTCTAGATACGCAGTATTTT
cdr3_aa: CASSVESGSLDTQYF
cdr3_length: 15
d_call: TRBD2
j_call: TRBJ2-3
clone_size: -
v_call: TRBV9

cdr3_nt: TGTGCCAGCAGTTATTGGTCTAACCAGGGGAACACTGAAGCTTTCTTT
cdr3_aa: CASSYWSNQGNTEAFF
cdr3_length: 16
d_call: -
j_call: TRBJ1-1
clone_size: -
v_call: TRBV6-5

cdr3_nt: TGTGCCAGCAGCTTACGCAATGAGCAGTTCTTC
cdr3_aa: CASSLRNEQFF
cdr3_length: 11
d_call: -
j_call: TRBJ2-1
clone_size: -
v_call: TRBV7-2

cdr3_nt: TGTGCCATCAGCCCCGGCAGGGGGCGCGAGCCCCAGCATTTT
cdr3_aa: CAISPGRGREPQHF
cdr3_length: 14
d_call: TRBD1
j_call: TRBJ1-5
clone_size: -
v_call: TRBV10-3

cdr3_nt: TGCGCCAGCGGGGACAATCTCTACGAGCAGTACTTC
cdr3_aa: CASGDNLYEQYF
cdr3_length: 12
d_call: -
j_call: TRBJ2-7
clone_size: -
v_call: TRBV10-1

cdr3_nt: TGCGCCAGCAGCTTGGATGGCGGTGGTCGTGGGTCCGGGGAGCTGTTTTTT
cdr3_aa: CASSLDGGGRGSGELFF
cdr3_length: 17
d_call: -
j_call: TRBJ2-2
clone_size: -
v_call: TRBV5-1

cdr3_nt: TGCGCCAGCAGCTTTGGCGACAGGGCGGTGGATGGCTACACCTTC
cdr3_aa: CASSFGDRAVDGYTF
cdr3_length: 15
d_call: TRBD1
j_call: TRBJ1-2
clone_size: -
v_call: TRBV5-1

cdr3_nt: TGCGCCAGCAGCCAATCCCTGAGTCCGATGAGAGGCTACACCTTC
cdr3_aa: CASSQSLSPMRGYTF
cdr3_length: 15
d_call: -
j_call: TRBJ1-2
clone_size: -
v_call: TRBV4-1

cdr3_nt: TGTGCCAGCAGCCACCCCCAGGGACAGGGTTACGAGCAGTACTTC
cdr3_aa: CASSHPQGQGYEQYF
cdr3_length: 15
d_call: TRBD1
j_call: TRBJ2-7
clone_size: few
v_call: TRBV14

cdr3_nt: TGTGCCAGCAGTGAGGAGGTCGCCTACGAGCAGTACTTC
cdr3_aa: CASSEEVAYEQYF
cdr3_length: 13
d_call: -
j_call: TRBJ2-7
clone_size: -
v_call: TRBV2

cdr3_nt: TGTGCCAGCAGCCAAGATATGGGGGGGAGTGAAGCTTTCTTT
cdr3_aa: CASSQDMGGSEAFF
cdr3_length: 14
d_call: -
j_call: TRBJ1-1
clone_size: -
v_call: TRBV14

cdr3_nt: TGCACCAGCAGCCAAGGACTACCAACTAGCGGGAGACGCCACGAGCAGTACTTC
cdr3_aa: CTSSQGLPTSGRRHEQYF
cdr3_length: 18
d_call: -
j_call: TRBJ2-7
clone_size: -
v_call: TRBV1

cdr3_nt: TGTGCCAGCAGCTTGGGGACAGGGGCGAACACCGGGGAGCTGTTTTTT
cdr3_aa: CASSLGTGANTGELFF
cdr3_length: 16
d_call: TRBD1
j_call: TRBJ2-2
clone_size: -
v_call: TRBV5-4

cdr3_nt: TGTGCCAGCAGCTTAGGAACAGGGGTCTTAGATCAGCCCCAGCATTTT
cdr3_aa: CASSLGTGVLDQPQHF
cdr3_length: 16
d_call: TRBD1
j_call: TRBJ1-5
clone_size: -
v_call: TRBV7-6

cdr3_nt: TGCAGCGTGGGGGACACCCCGAACACCGGGGAGCTGTTTTTT
cdr3_aa: CSVGDTPNTGELFF
cdr3_length: 14
d_call: -
j_call: TRBJ2-2
clone_size: -
v_call: TRBV29-1

cdr3_nt: TGCGCCAGCAGCCAAGTTCCAAATTGGACCCAGTACTTC
cdr3_aa: CASSQVPNWTQYF
cdr3_length: 13
d_call: -
j_call: TRBJ2-5
clone_size: -
v_call: TRBV4-3

cdr3_nt: TGTGCCAGCAGCTTAACACACCAGACAATGAACACTGAAGCTTTCTTT
cdr3_aa: CASSLTHQTMNTEAFF
cdr3_length: 16
d_call: -
j_call: TRBJ1-1
clone_size: once
v_call: TRBV11-2

cdr3_nt: TGTGCTAGTGGTTTGGTAATGGACAGGGCAGGAAACACCATATATTTT
cdr3_aa: CASGLVMDRAGNTIYF
cdr3_length: 16
d_call: TRBD1
j_call: TRBJ1-3
clone_size: -
v_call: TRBV12-5

cdr3_nt: TGTGCCAGCAGCTTTAACAGGGGAAGCTCCTACGAGCAGTACTTC
cdr3_aa: CASSFNRGSSYEQYF
cdr3_length: 15
d_call: TRBD1
j_call: TRBJ2-7
clone_size: -
v_call: TRBV7-6

cdr3_nt: TGTGCCAGCAGCGTAGGTGAGGGTCAGCCCCAGCATTTT
cdr3_aa: CASSVGEGQPQHF
cdr3_length: 13
d_call: -
j_call: TRBJ1-5
clone_size: -
v_call: TRBV9

cdr3_nt: TGTGCCAGCACTCCTTCGGCGGCAGGGGGCCAGCCCCAGCATTTT
cdr3_aa: CASTPSAAGGQPQHF
cdr3_length: 15
d_call: TRBD1
j_call: TRBJ1-5
clone_size: -
v_call: TRBV6-1